This entry lists 9 T cell receptor beta chains sequenced from one sample in a study of shared clonotypes between healthy human individuals. Measured with immunoSEQ multiplex PCR; TCRdb has only the in-frame clones, and not every one. The sample includes some 2,500,000 clones, 80% to 95% of them seen just once. Sequences were obtained from naive CD4+ T cells from PBMCs. Noted subset: CD45RA+ positively selected. These receptors were taken from a man in his late teens or twenties in good health. Some clones in this sample may be carry-over from other donors' samples.

This clone was observed a handful of times. V usage is TRBV19 and J usage is TRBJ1-4, with D hard to call. This CDR3 is built from 15 residues. CDR1 and CDR2 from the germline V gene are LNHDA and SQIVND (reference sequence). V was pared by 3 bases and J by 0 bases, with 8 bases between. CDR3 in DNA: TGTGCCAGTAGTATCGACCGATCAACTAATGAAAAACTGTTTTTT. It is translated as CASSIDRSTNEKLFF. The full variable domain, with the rest looked up from reference TRBV19 and TRBJ1-4, is DGGITQSPKYLFRKEGQNVTLSCEQNLNHDAMYWYRQDPGQGLRLIYYSQIVNDFQKGDIAEGYSVSREKKESFPLTVTSAQKNPTAFYLCASSIDRSTNEKLFFGSGTQLSVL.

This sequence joins TRBV5-1 and TRBJ2-1; 11 bases agree with TRBD2. The CDR3 consists of 19 residues. J lost 0 bases, V lost 0 bases, and 8 bases had no gene match. Germline loops: CDR1 SGHRS, CDR2 YFSETQ. This CDR3 reads CASSLVTSGIDYSYNEQFF. CDR3 bases: TGCGCCAGCAGCTTGGTGACTAGCGGGATCGATTACTCCTACAATGAGCAGTTCTTC.

Remarks on this clone: The same CDR3 arises from other DNA sequences in this sample as well. The gene calls are TRBV4-1 and TRBJ2-7; 7 nucleotides line up with TRBD1. The CDR3 runs 14 residues. The V segment lost 3 bases and the J segment 1 base; nucleotides outside the gene matches: 3. Germline V gene lookup returns CDR1 MGHRA and CDR2 YSYEKL. In DNA form, the CDR3 reads TGCGCCAGCAGCCAGGGACAGCTATCCTACGAGCAGTACTTC. Translation: CASSQGQLSYEQYF.

The rearrangement links TRBV2 to TRBJ1-1; maybe TRBD1 (5 bases). Germline CDR1 and CDR2: SNHLY and FYNNEI. The CDR3 is made up of 14 amino acids. V lost 4 bases, J lost 2 bases, and 11 bases lay in between. For the CDR3, the DNA is TGTGCCAGCAGTGTTGAAGGACAAAACACTGAAGCTTTCTTT. Translation: CASSVEGQNTEAFF.

The CDR3 loop reads CASSQGTGEEKLFF. The CDR3 DNA is TGTGCCAGCAGCCAGGGGACAGGGGAGGAAAAACTGTTTTTT. V is TRBV4-2 and J is TRBJ1-4; 10 bases match TRBD1. Germline CDR1 is LGHNA and CDR2 is YNFKEQ. This CDR3 comprises 14 residues. Trimming cost V 3 bases and J 8 bases; bases outside gene matches: 3.

This chain uses TRBV6-1 with TRBJ2-3; the match to TRBD2 covers 8 bases. Germline CDR1 and CDR2: MNHNS and SASEGT. The CDR3 consists of 14 residues. Losses at the gene ends were 3 bases for V and 5 bases for J; bases not matched to a gene: 4. Written as DNA, the CDR3 is TGTGCCAGCAGTGAGTGGCTAGCGGGAGATACGCAGTATTTT. It specifies CASSEWLAGDTQYF.

The count of this clone is one. This chain joins TRBV6-1 and TRBJ1-1, with D unclear. Germline V CDR1 and CDR2: MNHNS, SASEGT. The ends were cut back, 5 bases at V and 2 bases at J, with 15 bases in the middle. The CDR3 has 15 residues. This CDR3 is CASSQRHTLNTEAFF. The CDR3 DNA is TGTGCCAGCAGTCAGAGACACACCTTAAACACTGAAGCTTTCTTT.

The chain couples TRBV6-1 to TRBJ2-7; D is unresolved. The germline CDR1 and CDR2 sequences are MNHNS and SASEGT. The V gene lost 2 bases and the J gene lost 4 bases, with 15 bases spanning the gap. The CDR3 contains 15 residues. The CDR3: CASSEIQSSRYEQYF. CDR3 nucleotides: TGTGCCAGCAGTGAAATCCAATCCTCTCGTTACGAGCAGTACTTC.

The chain links TRBV6-6 to TRBJ2-5, with 7 bases matching TRBD2. The CDR3 is 13 residues long. CDR1 and CDR2 from the germline V gene are MNHNY and SVGAGI (reference sequence). With 6 bases clipped from V and 4 bases from J, the junction kept 5 bases outside the gene matches. The CDR3 is CASSSGNAETQYF. The CDR3 DNA reads as TGTGCCAGCAGCAGCGGGAACGCAGAGACCCAGTACTTC.